This TCR beta chain was retrieved from a study of CD8+CD57+ T cells in acquired aplastic anemia. TCR beta VDJ and CDR3 were profiled, and genomic DNA was the template. TCRdb re-called the reads through MiXCR, storing one row per CDR3 protein. Among around 200,000 distinct CDR3 sequences listed, roughly 50% were seen once. V dropped 0 bases and J dropped 1 base, with 9 bases sitting between them. Germline loops: CDR1 LNHNV, CDR2 YYDKDF (reference sequence). The CDR3 is 15 amino acids. Sequenced patients had shown CD8+CD57+ cell expansion by flow cytometry. There was no therapy given to any patient before the blood sampling took place.

This TCR came from a human donor with aplastic anemia. Material for sequencing was sorted CD4+, CD8+, or CD8+CD57+ T cells (not recorded which) from PBMCs. The chain joins TRBV15 to TRBJ1-1, with no clear D. CDR3 loop: CATSRDLRGNTEAFF. The DNA of the CDR3 is TGTGCCACCAGCAGAGATCTTCGGGGGAACACTGAAGCTTTCTTT.